This T cell receptor (beta chain) was found in a study of neurological immune-mediated disorders. Time point described: technical triplicate 3. TCRdb fed the 5' RACE reads into MiXCR, producing one record per CDR3 protein. Here the sample spans tens of thousands of distinct CDR3 sequences, about 22% being singletons. Trimming removed 2 bases at V and 0 bases at J, with 8 bases between. This CDR3 comprises 15 residues. Germline CDR1 MNHEY, CDR2 SVGAGI. At least ten counts were recorded for this clonotype. The chain recombines TRBV6-5 with TRBJ2-1; D is undetermined. This clonotype was obtained from a man in his 60s with HTLV-1-associated myelopathy (HAM/TSP). Sequenced material: PBMCs. CDR3: CASSYEHSSYNEQFF. CDR3 sequence (DNA): TGTGCCAGCAGTTACGAACATAGCTCCTACAATGAGCAGTTCTTC.